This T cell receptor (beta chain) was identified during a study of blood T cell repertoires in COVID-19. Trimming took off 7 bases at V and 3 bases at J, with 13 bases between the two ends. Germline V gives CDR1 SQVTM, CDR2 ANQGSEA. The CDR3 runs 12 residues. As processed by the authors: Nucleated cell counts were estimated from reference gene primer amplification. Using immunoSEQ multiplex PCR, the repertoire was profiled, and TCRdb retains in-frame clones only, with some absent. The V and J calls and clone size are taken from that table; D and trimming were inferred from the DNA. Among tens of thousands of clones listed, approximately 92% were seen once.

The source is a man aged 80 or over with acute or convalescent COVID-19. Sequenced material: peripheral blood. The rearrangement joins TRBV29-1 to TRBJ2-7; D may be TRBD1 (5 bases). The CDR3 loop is CSGPDTNYEQYF. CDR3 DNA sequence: TGCAGCGGACCGGACACCAACTACGAGCAGTACTTC.